A single sample is the source of the 14 T cell receptor beta chains below, sequenced in a study of shared clonotypes between healthy human individuals. Generated by immunoSEQ multiplex PCR, the TCRdb table keeps only in-frame clones and is missing some. The sample lists some 980,000 clones, approximately 80% occurring once. The sample was memory CD4+ T cells sorted from blood. Subset here: CD45RA-negative fraction. Source of these receptors: a man between 18 and 29 years old in good health.

This clone was recorded a few times. V and J are TRBV5-6 and TRBJ1-5, with D perhaps TRBD1 (5 bases). Looked up from germline, CDR1 is SGHDT and CDR2 is YYEEEE. This CDR3 is built from 15 residues. The V gene lost 4 bases and the J gene lost 1 base, with 12 bases spanning the gap. The CDR3 reads CASSRRDRSNQPQHF. The CDR3 nucleotides are TGTGCCAGCAGCCGCCGGGACCGGAGCAATCAGCCCCAGCATTTT.

This chain connects TRBV11-2 to TRBJ1-6; TRBD1 might be the D (5 bases). The CDR3 runs 17 residues. The V and J ends lost 6 bases and 3 bases respectively, with 18 bases between them. Looked up from germline, CDR1 is SGHAT and CDR2 is FQNNGV. CDR3 sequence (DNA): TGTGCCAGCAGAGGCAGGGAGGGAGGTATCTATAATTCACCCCTCCACTTT. Protein sequence: CASRGREGGIYNSPLHF.

The CDR3 region is CASSLVGPGYGYTF. In DNA form, the CDR3 reads TGTGCCAGTAGCCTAGTAGGGCCTGGCTATGGCTACACCTTC. The V call is TRBV19, the J call TRBJ1-2, with no clear D. V dropped 6 bases and J dropped 4 bases, with 15 bases sitting between them. CDR1 LNHDA and CDR2 SQIVND come from the germline V gene (reference sequence). This CDR3 contains 14 residues.

V usage is TRBV5-1 and J usage is TRBJ1-4; TRBD1 matches at 7 bases. The CDR3 has 16 residues. With 2 bases clipped from V and 1 base from J, the junction kept 5 bases outside the gene matches. The V gene's germline CDR1 is SGHRS and CDR2 YFSETQ. The DNA for the CDR3 is TGCGCCAGCAGCTTTACTAGACAGGGAACTAATGAAAAACTGTTTTTT. It yields the protein CASSFTRQGTNEKLFF.

The rearrangement uses TRBV14 and TRBJ2-1, with 12 nucleotides matching TRBD2. Germline trimming cut 4 bases from V and 10 bases from J; bases unmatched to any gene: 8. The CDR3 is 15 residues long. Germline loops: CDR1 SGHDN, CDR2 FVKESK. CDR3 region: CASSRTASGRGEQFF. In nucleotides, the CDR3 is TGTGCCAGCAGCCGCACAGCTAGCGGGAGGGGAGAGCAGTTCTTC.

Comments on this clone: Other DNA sequences in this specimen translate into the identical CDR3. The rearrangement joins TRBV28 to TRBJ1-2, with 9 bases aligning to TRBD1. Germline CDR1 MDHEN, CDR2 SYDVKM. Losses at the gene ends were 5 bases for V and 4 bases for J; bases not matched to a gene: 2. There are 13 residues in the CDR3. Here the CDR3 DNA reads TGTGCCAGCAGTGGGGGACAGGGCTATGGCTACACCTTC. It specifies CASSGGQGYGYTF.

This clone was seen a few times. This rearrangement joins TRBV5-1 to TRBJ2-6; no clear D. Germline lookup yields CDR1 SGHRS and CDR2 YFSETQ. This CDR3 region has 18 residues. Deletions cut 0 bases from V and 0 bases from J, with 13 bases between. The CDR3 region is CASSLGAASNSGANVLTF. DNA for the CDR3: TGCGCCAGCAGCTTGGGGGCAGCCAGTAACTCTGGGGCCAACGTCCTGACTTTC.

CDR3 DNA sequence: TGTGCCAGCAGTGAATCCACAGGACCTACCGGGGAGCTGTTTTTT. Its translation is CASSESTGPTGELFF. The chain couples TRBV6-1 to TRBJ2-2, with a weak D call TRBD1 (5 bases). The CDR3 has 15 amino acids. Germline V lookup: CDR1 MNHNS, CDR2 SASEGT. The germline V and J ends were trimmed by 2 bases and 5 bases, with 12 bases remaining between them.

This clone showed up just a few times. The sample contains more than one DNA sequence encoding this CDR3. V usage is TRBV11-2 and J usage is TRBJ2-3; no firm D call. From germline, CDR1 is SGHAT and CDR2 FQNNGV. The CDR3 is made up of 14 amino acids. V lost 3 bases to trimming and J lost 2 bases, with 9 bases between them. The CDR3 bases are TGTGCCAGCAGCTTGTCCAGGTCCACAGATACGCAGTATTTT. This codes for CASSLSRSTDTQYF.

V and J are TRBV4-1 and TRBJ2-7; a weak D match, TRBD1 (6 bases). The germline CDR1 and CDR2 sequences are MGHRA and YSYEKL. This CDR3 has 17 amino acids. The V and J ends lost 4 bases and 0 bases respectively, with 19 bases between them. CDR3 nucleotides: TGCGCCAGCAGCCTCTCCTATGGACAGTGGAGCTCCTACGAGCAGTACTTC. It encodes CASSLSYGQWSSYEQYF.

The chain uses TRBV7-2 and TRBJ1-2; possible D gene TRBD1, 6 bases. The CDR3 runs 12 residues. V was clipped by 8 bases and J by 7 bases, with 14 bases between them. The germline V gene encodes CDR1 SGHTA and CDR2 FQGNSA. This CDR3 reads CASQRTEFGYTF. CDR3 sequence (DNA): TGTGCCAGCCAGCGGACAGAGTTTGGCTACACCTTC.

CDR3: CASSPGVGNYGYTF. The DNA of the CDR3 is TGCGCCAGCAGCCCAGGGGTCGGAAACTATGGCTACACCTTC. The chain employs TRBV5-1 and TRBJ1-2, with D tentatively TRBD1 (6 bases). The ends were cut back, 4 bases at V and 2 bases at J, with 12 bases in the middle. Germline CDR1 and CDR2: SGHRS and YFSETQ. This CDR3 has 14 amino acids.

The V gene is TRBV27, the J gene TRBJ2-7; D might be TRBD1 or TRBD2, each matching 7 bases. Per germline, CDR1 MNHEY and CDR2 SMNVEV (reference sequence). The ends were cut back, 6 bases at V and 0 bases at J, with 15 bases in the middle. This CDR3 region has 15 residues. The chain's CDR3 is CASRLKRDSSYEQYF. CDR3 DNA: TGTGCCAGCAGGCTTAAGCGGGACAGCTCCTACGAGCAGTACTTC.

The chain is built from TRBV4-2 and TRBJ1-5; D is undetermined. The germline gives CDR1 LGHNA, CDR2 YNFKEQ. The CDR3 runs 16 residues. V was pared by 0 bases and J by 1 base, with 10 bases between. The CDR3 DNA reads as TGTGCCAGCAGCCAAGAGTACGGGGTAAGCAATCAGCCCCAGCATTTT. This sequence encodes CASSQEYGVSNQPQHF.